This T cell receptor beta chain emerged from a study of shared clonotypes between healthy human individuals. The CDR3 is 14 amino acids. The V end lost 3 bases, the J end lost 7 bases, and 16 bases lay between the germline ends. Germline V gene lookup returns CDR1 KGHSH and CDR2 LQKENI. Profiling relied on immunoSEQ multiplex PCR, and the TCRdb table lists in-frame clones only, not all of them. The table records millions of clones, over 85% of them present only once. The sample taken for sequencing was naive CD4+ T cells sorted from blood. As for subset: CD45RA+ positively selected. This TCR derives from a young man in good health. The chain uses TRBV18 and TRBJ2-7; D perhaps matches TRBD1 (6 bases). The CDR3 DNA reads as TGTGCCAGCTCACCGAGGCAGGGTGACAGGGAGCAGTACTTC. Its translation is CASSPRQGDREQYF.